Presented here are 31 T cell receptor beta chains from one specimen sequenced in a study of T cell responses to AZD1222 COVID-19 vaccine. The assay was immunoSEQ multiplex PCR, and TCRdb's table has in-frame clones only and misses some. The data contain 150,000 to 200,000 clones, more than 85% of them singletons. Sequenced here: peripheral blood, sampled on day 0 of AZD1222 vaccination. The receptor source for this set is an adult in good health.

In this sample, this clone turned up once. DNA for the CDR3: TGCAGTGCTAGTCTAGCGGGAGGAGGTAGCAATGAGCAGTTCTTC. Amino acid sequence: CSASLAGGGSNEQFF. The chain has TRBV20-1 and TRBJ2-1; the match to TRBD2 covers 11 bases. CDR1 and CDR2 (germline): DFQATT, SNEGSKA (reference sequence). The CDR3 loop spans 15 amino acids. Trimming removed 3 bases from V and 6 bases from J; junction bases left unmatched: 7.

The chain joins TRBV19 to TRBJ1-2; D might be TRBD1 (6 bases). From germline, CDR1 is LNHDA and CDR2 SQIVND (reference sequence). V was clipped by 10 bases and J by 2 bases, with 20 bases between them. The CDR3 totals 15 residues. The CDR3 nucleotides read TGTGCCACCAAGTACGGGGGCGCGGGAAACTATGGCTACACCTTC. This codes for CATKYGGAGNYGYTF.

The CDR3 reads CASSLDIAGPQHF. CDR3 coding DNA: TGTGCCAGCAGCTTGGACATCGCCGGACCCCAGCATTTT. The chain recombines TRBV5-5 with TRBJ1-5; no clear D. The CDR3 has 13 residues. The germline gives CDR1 SGHKS, CDR2 YYEKEE (reference sequence). Trimming cost V 0 bases and J 10 bases, with 11 bases left between them.

The chain couples TRBV19 to TRBJ1-5, with a tentative D call TRBD1 (5 bases). This CDR3 comprises 15 residues. CDR1 LNHDA and CDR2 SQIVND come from the germline V gene (reference sequence). V lost 1 base and J lost 7, with 14 bases in between. The CDR3 reads CASSIAQGGGQPQHF. The CDR3 region has the DNA TGTGCCAGTAGTATAGCTCAGGGTGGAGGACAGCCCCAGCATTTT.

The chain has TRBV9 and TRBJ2-2; the D is unclear. Per the germline V gene, CDR1 is SGDLS and CDR2 is YYNGEE. This CDR3 is 15 amino acids long. V lost 3 bases, J lost 4 bases, and 13 bases lay in between. The CDR3 sequence is CASSGAPDGTGELFF. The CDR3 coding sequence is TGTGCCAGCAGCGGAGCCCCGGACGGCACCGGGGAGCTGTTTTTT.

The J gene is TRBJ1-6, the V gene TRBV28; D is undetermined. Trimming pared 6 bases from V and 10 bases from J, leaving 16 bases between. The CDR3 loop spans 14 amino acids. Germline CDR1 reads MDHEN; CDR2 reads SYDVKM. Here the CDR3 DNA reads TGTGCCAGCAGCCTCGACGTCGGCGGGTCACCCCTCCACTTT. Its protein product is CASSLDVGGSPLHF. The full variable domain, with the rest looked up from reference TRBV28 and TRBJ1-6, is DVKVTQSSRYLVKRTGEKVFLECVQDMDHENMFWYRQDPGLGLRLIYFSYDVKMKEKGDIPEGYSVSREKKERFSLILESASTNQTSMYLCASSLDVGGSPLHFGNGTRLTVT.

The chain recombines TRBV6-5 with TRBJ1-5, with a weak D call TRBD1 (6 bases). The CDR3 runs 11 residues. Germline V CDR1 and CDR2: MNHEY, SVGAGI. The germline V and J ends were trimmed by 7 bases and 7 bases, with 8 bases remaining between them. The CDR3 protein is CASTRGQPQHF. CDR3 sequence (DNA): TGTGCCAGCACCAGGGGACAGCCCCAGCATTTT.

There are a few counts of this clone. The chain employs TRBV30 and TRBJ1-1, with a tentative D call TRBD1 (6 bases). Germline V gene lookup returns CDR1 GTSNPN and CDR2 SVGIG (reference sequence). The CDR3 is 13 amino acids. V lost 1 base and J 1 base, leaving 7 bases between the germline ends. The CDR3 coding sequence is TGTGCCTGGAGTGAGGGGGGGAACACTGAAGCTTTCTTT. Translated: CAWSEGGNTEAFF. Full variable domain (rest looked up from reference TRBV30 and TRBJ1-1): SQTIHQWPATLVQPVGSPLSLECTVEGTSNPNLYWYRQAAGRGLQLLFYSVGIGQISSEVPQNLSASRPQDRQFILSSKKLLLSDSGFYLCAWSEGGNTEAFFGQGTRLTVV.

The chain uses TRBV28 and TRBJ1-4; 8 positions agree with TRBD1. V shed 7 bases and J 7 bases; nucleotides not matched to a gene: 8. This CDR3 has 14 residues. Germline lookup yields CDR1 MDHEN and CDR2 SYDVKM. The CDR3 here is CASKGQGAVEKLFF. The CDR3 DNA reads as TGTGCCAGCAAGGGGCAGGGGGCAGTTGAAAAACTGTTTTTT.

A single count supports this clone. This chain joins TRBV6-6 and TRBJ2-7; D is possibly TRBD2 (5 bases). V lost 6 bases and J lost 2, with 14 bases in between. The germline V gene encodes CDR1 MNHNY and CDR2 SVGAGI (reference sequence). CDR3 length equals 14 residues. The CDR3 sequence: CASSPRGTPYEQYF. In DNA form, the CDR3 reads TGTGCCAGCAGCCCCCGGGGAACACCCTACGAGCAGTACTTC.

This clone has only one observation. V is TRBV12-5 and J is TRBJ1-1; D perhaps matches TRBD1 (6 bases). Trimming removed 5 bases from V and 2 bases from J, with 15 bases in between. This CDR3 spans 15 amino acids. Germline V lookup: CDR1 LGHNT, CDR2 FRNRAP. The CDR3 DNA follows: TGTGCTAGTGGTCGGGCCACAGGGTTTAACACTGAAGCTTTCTTT. This encodes CASGRATGFNTEAFF.

V gene TRBV9 combines with J gene TRBJ1-2; D perhaps matches TRBD1 (5 bases). The germline CDR1 and CDR2 sequences are SGDLS and YYNGEE. The CDR3 contains 13 residues. The V gene lost 3 bases and the J gene lost 7 bases, with 13 bases spanning the gap. CDR3 amino acids: CASSAPEGPGYTF. The CDR3, as DNA: TGTGCCAGCAGCGCCCCCGAGGGGCCTGGCTACACCTTC. The full variable domain, completed using reference TRBV9 and TRBJ1-2, is DSGVTQTPKHLITATGQRVTLRCSPRSGDLSVYWYQQSLDQGLQFLIQYYNGEERAKGNILERFSAQQFPDLHSELNLSSLELGDSALYFCASSAPEGPGYTFGSGTRLTVV.

The chain combines TRBV2 with TRBJ1-4; 8 nucleotides match TRBD1. CDR1 is SNHLY and CDR2 is FYNNEI in the germline V gene. CDR3 length: 13 amino acids. V shed 7 bases, J shed 6 bases, and the junction held 4 bases outside the gene matches. DNA of the CDR3: TGTGCCAGCATGGGGACAGGTTATGAAAAACTGTTTTTT. This sequence encodes CASMGTGYEKLFF.

J is TRBJ1-5 and V is TRBV7-2, with unresolved D. The germline gives CDR1 SGHTA, CDR2 FQGNSA. The CDR3 extends over 13 amino acids. V was trimmed by 4 bases and J by 0 bases, leaving 4 bases between them. The CDR3 reads CASSSSSNQPQHF. In DNA form, the CDR3 reads TGTGCCAGCAGCTCAAGTAGCAATCAGCCCCAGCATTTT.

This sequence joins TRBV5-1 and TRBJ1-4; 10 bases are shared with TRBD1. Germline V CDR1 and CDR2: SGHRS, YFSETQ. V was pared by 4 bases and J by 6 bases, with 6 bases of the junction left unmatched. This CDR3 has 15 residues. The chain's CDR3 is CASSPPGTGDEKLFF. CDR3 nucleotides: TGCGCCAGCAGCCCGCCCGGGACAGGGGATGAAAAACTGTTTTTT.

The count of this clone is one. The CDR3 DNA follows: TGTGCCAGCTCACCCCCCTCACGCGGGACCATTAATTCACCCCTCCACTTT. Protein sequence: CASSPPSRGTINSPLHF. The chain joins TRBV18 to TRBJ1-6; perhaps TRBD1 as D (5 bases). Germline CDR1 KGHSH, CDR2 LQKENI. With 3 bases removed from V and 6 bases from J, the gap between germline ends came to 18 bases. The CDR3 consists of 17 residues. The full variable domain, rest sourced from reference TRBV18 and TRBJ1-6, is NAGVMQNPRHLVRRRGQEARLRCSPMKGHSHVYWYRQLPEEGLKFMVYLQKENIIDESGMPKERFSAEFPKEGPSILRIQQVVRGDSAAYFCASSPPSRGTINSPLHFGNGTRLTVT.

The gene calls are TRBV28 and TRBJ2-7, with D maybe TRBD1 (5 bases). The CDR3 is 16 amino acids. Per germline, CDR1 MDHEN and CDR2 SYDVKM. V lost 6 bases and J lost 0, with 18 bases in between. The CDR3, as DNA: TGTGCCAGCAGCCTCCGAGTAGGGGCGGTCTCCTACGAGCAGTACTTC. This encodes CASSLRVGAVSYEQYF.

The chain employs TRBV29-1 and TRBJ1-1, with D possibly TRBD1 on 6 matching bases. The germline CDR1 and CDR2 sequences are SQVTM and ANQGSEA. V lost 5 bases, J lost 5 bases, and 15 bases lay in between. CDR3 length: 13 residues. The CDR3 sequence is CSVRGPGGTEAFF. The CDR3 bases are TGCAGCGTTCGGGGGCCGGGGGGAACTGAAGCTTTCTTT. Using reference TRBV29-1 and TRBJ1-1 for the parts outside the CDR3, the full variable domain is SAVISQKPSRDICQRGTSLTIQCQVDSQVTMMFWYRQQPGQSLTLIATANQGSEATYESGFVIDKFPISRPNLTFSTLTVSNMSPEDSSIYLCSVRGPGGTEAFFGQGTRLTVV.

V is TRBV5-1 and J is TRBJ2-7; D unresolved. The V gene's germline CDR1 is SGHRS and CDR2 YFSETQ. Trimming pared 0 bases from V and 2 bases from J, leaving 9 bases between. The CDR3 has 14 amino acids. The CDR3 protein is CASSLERSPYEQYF. DNA of the CDR3: TGCGCCAGCAGCTTGGAACGGAGCCCCTACGAGCAGTACTTC.

This chain links TRBV18 with TRBJ2-7; D is possibly TRBD2 (5 bases). Germline-derived CDR1 and CDR2 are KGHSH and LQKENI. The length of the CDR3 is 12 residues. V was trimmed by 5 bases and J by 5 bases, leaving 10 bases between them. The CDR3 DNA reads TGTGCCAGCTCAGCGGGTGGCGACGAGCAGTACTTC. This sequence encodes CASSAGGDEQYF.

The J gene is TRBJ2-2, the V gene TRBV18; D is perhaps TRBD2 (6 bases). This CDR3 has 15 residues. Trimming left V 3 bases short and J 6 bases short, with 14 bases between. The germline gives CDR1 KGHSH, CDR2 LQKENI. This CDR3 reads CASSPLEGRPGELFF. The DNA of the CDR3 is TGTGCCAGCTCACCGTTGGAGGGGAGGCCCGGGGAGCTGTTTTTT.

DNA of the CDR3: TGCGCCAGCAGCTTAACGGACTCAACTAATGAAAAACTGTTTTTT. Amino acids: CASSLTDSTNEKLFF. The chain has TRBV4-1 and TRBJ1-4; no reliable D call. CDR3 length equals 15 residues. From germline, CDR1 is MGHRA and CDR2 YSYEKL. V lost 5 bases and J 0 bases, leaving 10 bases between the germline ends.

The chain carries TRBV6-5 and TRBJ1-5; D might be TRBD1 (6 bases). This CDR3 has 14 amino acids. Germline V lookup: CDR1 MNHEY, CDR2 SVGAGI. V was trimmed by 6 bases and J by 5 bases, leaving 14 bases between them. The CDR3 protein is CASRPTGIHQPQHF. The CDR3 DNA is TGTGCCAGCAGACCAACAGGGATACATCAGCCCCAGCATTTT.

The chain combines TRBV30 with TRBJ1-6; 7 bases fit TRBD1. With 3 bases clipped from V and 0 bases from J, the junction kept 8 bases outside the gene matches. Per the germline V gene, CDR1 is GTSNPN and CDR2 is SVGIG (reference sequence). CDR3 length: 17 residues. The CDR3 DNA sequence: TGTGCCTGGAGGACTGGCAGGGACAGCTCCTATAATTCACCCCTCCACTTT. It yields the protein CAWRTGRDSSYNSPLHF. The entire variable domain, with the rest obtained from reference TRBV30 and TRBJ1-6, is as follows: SQTIHQWPATLVQPVGSPLSLECTVEGTSNPNLYWYRQAAGRGLQLLFYSVGIGQISSEVPQNLSASRPQDRQFILSSKKLLLSDSGFYLCAWRTGRDSSYNSPLHFGNGTRLTVT.

V gene TRBV7-3 combines with J gene TRBJ2-7, with 7 bases aligning to TRBD2. The CDR3 runs to 15 residues. After removal of 2 bases from V and 5 bases from J, the junction contained 9 bases not matched to a gene. Germline CDR1 and CDR2: SGHTA and FQGTGA. In nucleotides, the CDR3 is TGTGCCAGCAGCTTAGATGGCCGGGGGGTGGACGAGCAGTACTTC. Amino acid sequence: CASSLDGRGVDEQYF. Supplemented by reference TRBV7-3 and TRBJ2-7, the full variable domain reads GAGVSQTPSNKVTEKGKYVELRCDPISGHTALYWYRQSLGQGPEFLIYFQGTGAADDSGLPNDRFFAVRPEGSVSTLKIQRTERGDSAVYLCASSLDGRGVDEQYFGPGTRLTVT.

The rearrangement links TRBV27 to TRBJ1-4, with 10 positions matching TRBD1. CDR1 and CDR2 from the germline V gene are MNHEY and SMNVEV (reference sequence). The CDR3 is 14 amino acids. V lost 5 bases and J lost 11; bases outside the gene matches: 8. The CDR3 sequence is CASSTDRGRDKLFF. The CDR3 nucleotides read TGTGCCAGCAGTACAGACAGGGGGCGAGATAAACTGTTTTTT.

This chain joins TRBV18 and TRBJ2-7; no reliable D call. Trimming stripped 0 bases from V and 5 bases from J, with 14 bases between. Germline values: CDR1 KGHSH, CDR2 LQKENI. The CDR3 is made up of 15 amino acids. CDR3 residues: CASSPPNRAPHEQYF. For the CDR3, the DNA is TGTGCCAGCTCACCACCGAACCGGGCCCCCCACGAGCAGTACTTC.

The chain is built from TRBV7-9 and TRBJ2-5, with TRBD1 matching over 8 bases. The V and J ends lost 6 bases and 5 bases, in that order; junction bases with no gene match: 8. The CDR3 extends over 14 amino acids. In germline, CDR1 is SEHNR, CDR2 FQNEAQ (reference sequence). The CDR3 here is CASRADRDGETQYF. The CDR3 DNA follows: TGTGCCAGCAGGGCGGACAGGGATGGCGAGACCCAGTACTTC.

This rearrangement joins TRBV3-1 (or the pseudogene TRBV3-2) to TRBJ2-7, with 9 positions matching TRBD1. The CDR3 covers 17 residues. Germline CDR1 and CDR2: LGHDT and YNNKEL (reference sequence). Trimming at V came to 0 bases and at J to 0 bases, leaving 6 bases not matched to a gene. CDR3 in DNA: TGTGCCAGCAGCCAAGAAGAGGACAGGGGCCCCTCCTACGAGCAGTACTTC. Its translation is CASSQEEDRGPSYEQYF.

This clone was found once. The V gene is TRBV21-1, the J gene TRBJ2-2; the table's D call, TRBD2, was not checked against the DNA. TRBV21-1 is an annotated pseudogene. This CDR3 is built from 12 residues. This CDR3 reads CASSTFPGELFF. The CDR3 DNA reads TGTGCCAGCAGCACGTTCCCCGGGGAGCTGTTTTTT.

The V and J genes are TRBV29-1 and TRBJ2-5; D call uncertain. The CDR3 length is 12 residues. The V and J ends lost 7 bases and 4 bases respectively, with 13 bases between them. Germline CDR1 SQVTM, CDR2 ANQGSEA. Written as DNA, the CDR3 is TGCAGCGCCCGGTGGCCTGGAGAGACCCAGTACTTC. It codes for CSARWPGETQYF.